This T cell receptor (beta chain) was documented in a study of blood T cell repertoires in COVID-19 (dated by TCRdb to 2018 to 2020). As for the study more broadly: The collaborator samples originated in the United States, Italy and Spain and spanned the acute and convalescent phases of COVID-19. The samples were drawn from the first 160 participants of the ongoing ImmuneRACE study and from 950 to 1,500 subjects provided by 6 global collaborators. HLA class I and class II types, where available, came from metadata supplied by the sample provider rather than from assay-based typing. The material from the prospective study consisted of cDNA or gDNA derived from T cells, B-cell-depleted T cells, or PBMCs. Deeply sampled blood TCRbeta repertoires from subjects exposed to, actively infected with, or recovered from COVID-19 were included in the dataset. A de-identified subject ID, COVID-19 status, age in years and sex were almost always included in the sample metadata. The repertoires were made available in a free public database intended to serve as a resource for research on the immune response to SARS-CoV-2.

Overall study outcomes, separate from this receptor: Clinical and demographic metadata were provided uncurated, with the amount varying by source and participant.

TCRbeta CDR3 regions were amplified from genomic DNA by means of the immunoSEQ Assay, a bias-controlled multiplex PCR. In the authors' own workflow: Nucleated cell counts per sample were estimated from amplification of reference gene primers within the assay. To quantify the absolute abundance of each unique TCRbeta CDR3 rearrangement, sequence reads were collapsed and filtered. For each sample, productive Simpson clonality was calculated by taking the square root of Simpson's diversity index across productive rearrangements. Sourced from immuneACCESS, this table was stored by TCRdb with only in-frame sequences that have V and J called. A share of the clones is absent; for the studies checked, an unresolved V gene accounts for under half, and the remainder has no known explanation. The DNA was the basis for D and trimming; V, J and clone size are from that table. The sample profile shows around 400,000 clones; more than 70% of them were found once. The ten largest clonotypes hold approximately 2.5% of the sample.

In Seattle, one collaborating source enrolled patients while the infection was active and tracked those patients longitudinally over the course of disease. The collaborating institutions used their own protocols to collect whole blood in K2EDTA tubes. For TCRbeta analysis, collaborators shipped samples as frozen whole blood, isolated PBMCs, or DNA extracted from either of those sample types. Reading from cysteine to phenylalanine, the CDR3 counts 16 amino acids. Solely the CDR3 DNA is kept, with 48 bases framed from the first base. V is trimmed back by 2 bases and J by 8 bases, and the junction contains 13 bases that no gene match accounts for. According to the germline V gene (reference sequence), CDR1 reads SGHNT and CDR2 reads YYREEE. In regard to this clone: The clone's antigen remains unknown. No much larger clonotype is one base removed from it; base qualities were not supplied.

The chain is made from TRBV5-4 and TRBJ1-3, and 7 junction bases match TRBD1. The sample comprised peripheral blood. The receptor's source is a woman between 55 and 75 years old with COVID-19, enrolled during active disease. The CDR3 region reads CASSFSGGKVGYTIYF. The bases read TGTGCCAGCAGCTTCTCAGGGGGTAAAGTGGGATACACCATATATTTT.